This T cell receptor beta chain was identified in a study of blood T cell repertoires in COVID-19. Across the study: COVID-19 samples from acute and convalescent phases originated in the United States, Italy and Spain. T cells, B-cell-depleted T cells, or PBMCs supplied cDNA or gDNA.

Under the authors' procedure: Estimates of nucleated cell counts were drawn from the amplification of reference gene primers. This table comes from immunoSEQ multiplex PCR, and its TCRdb copy is limited to in-frame clones, with some not included. The D gene and trimming were derived from the DNA, and the V and J assignments and clone size from that table. The sample consists of about 62,000 clones, 75% to 90% of them appearing once. V lost 6 bases, J lost 0 bases, and 9 bases lay in between. The CDR3 length is 14 residues. Germline values: CDR1 LNHDA, CDR2 SQIVND (reference sequence). This clone has only a few counts. The sample holds other DNA sequences that translate to the same CDR3.

The chain uses TRBV19 and TRBJ1-3; D is unresolved. Sequenced: peripheral blood. This clonotype was obtained from a woman over 75 with acute or convalescent COVID-19. CDR3 in DNA: TGTGCCAGTAGCCCTACTGGCTCTGGAAACACCATATATTTT. Protein product: CASSPTGSGNTIYF.